Reported below is one T cell receptor beta chain. The antigen is undetermined. Primers: 60 Vbeta forward and 13 Jbeta reverse. The repertoire was sequenced with immunoSEQ multiplex PCR; TCRdb's copy has only in-frame clones and lacks some. Of some 190,000 clones listed, around 84% are singletons. The data were taken from a study of cytomegalovirus exposure and HLA in healthy donors. Study-wide findings and caveats: When analyzed later, a missense DCLRE1C variant was found to be linked to TCR beta V- and J-gene trimming. The classifier reportedly diagnosed cytomegalovirus status with high specificity and sensitivity. Despite most TCR sequences being rare, some public TCRs occurred in many donors. Excluded were some V segments that proved indistinguishable, including TRBV6-2 and TRBV6-3.

V lost 0 bases, J lost 0 bases, and 8 bases lay in between. From germline, CDR1 is MGHRA and CDR2 YSYEKL. The length of the CDR3 is 16 residues. The specimen sequenced was PBMCs. J is TRBJ1-4 and V is TRBV4-1, with D uncertain. The receptor comes from a boy aged 2-9 years in good health and CMV-seronegative. The CDR3 DNA is TGCGCCAGCAGCCAAGAGGACTTTGCAACTAATGAAAAACTGTTTTTT. Amino acids: CASSQEDFATNEKLFF.